The 21 T cell receptor beta chains below all came from one sample that was sequenced in a study of T cell changes during pregnancy in multiple sclerosis. Using immunoSEQ multiplex PCR, the repertoire was profiled, and TCRdb retains in-frame clones only, with some absent. The top ten clones hold about 2.1% of a sample with about 67,000 clones, approximately 91% of them seen once. The sample was peripheral blood, taken in the first trimester of pregnancy. The receptors stem from a female donor with multiple sclerosis, enrolled in a pregnancy study.

The chain is built from TRBV2 and TRBJ2-3; TRBD2 matches 10 bases. Germline V gives CDR1 SNHLY, CDR2 FYNNEI. The CDR3 runs 15 residues. V shed 5 bases and J 3 bases; nucleotides not matched to a gene: 5. CDR3 residues: CASSPRTSGTDTQYF. The CDR3, as DNA: TGTGCCAGCAGTCCTCGGACTAGCGGTACAGATACGCAGTATTTT.

The chain recombines TRBV2 with TRBJ2-3; TRBD2 matches at 12 bases. Losses at the gene ends were 0 bases for V and 0 bases for J; bases not matched to a gene: 7. The CDR3 spans 19 residues. Germline CDR1 SNHLY, CDR2 FYNNEI. The CDR3 DNA is TGTGCCAGCAGTGAAGCTGACACCGGGACTAGCGGGAGCACAGATACGCAGTATTTT. Translating gives CASSEADTGTSGSTDTQYF.

The chain combines TRBV11-2 with TRBJ1-1; D is ambiguous. CDR1 SGHAT and CDR2 FQNNGV come from the germline V gene. The V end lost 4 bases, the J end lost 5 bases, and 11 bases lay between the germline ends. The CDR3 extends over 13 amino acids. The CDR3 DNA follows: TGTGCCAGCAGCTCATACGGAGGGACTGAAGCTTTCTTT. As protein: CASSSYGGTEAFF.

The chain has TRBV5-1 and TRBJ1-6; TRBD1 is a possible D gene (5 bases). Germline values: CDR1 SGHRS, CDR2 YFSETQ. V was clipped by 0 bases and J by 10 bases, with 14 bases between them. The CDR3 is 15 amino acids. CDR3 loop: CASSLGERGLSPLHF. DNA of the CDR3: TGCGCCAGCAGCTTGGGAGAGCGGGGGTTATCACCCCTCCACTTT. Complete variable domain (other parts from reference TRBV5-1 and TRBJ1-6): KAGVTQTPRYLIKTRGQQVTLSCSPISGHRSVSWYQQTPGQGLQFLFEYFSETQRNKGNFPGRFSGRQFSNSRSEMNVSTLELGDSALYLCASSLGERGLSPLHFGNGTRLTVT.

The chain recombines TRBV6-1 with TRBJ1-2, with 8 bases aligning to TRBD1. In germline, CDR1 is MNHNS, CDR2 SASEGT. The trim removed 7 bases at V and 4 bases at J, leaving 5 bases unmatched. This CDR3 region has 13 residues. The CDR3 reads CASTYGQGYGYTF. In DNA, the CDR3 is TGTGCCAGCACTTACGGACAGGGCTATGGCTACACCTTC.

The chain employs TRBV6-1 and TRBJ2-7, with a weak D call TRBD2 (5 bases). V dropped 1 base and J dropped 0 bases, with 7 bases sitting between them. The length of the CDR3 is 14 residues. Per the germline V gene, CDR1 is MNHNS and CDR2 is SASEGT. The CDR3 region has the DNA TGTGCCAGCAGTGAAGTTGCGGGCTCCTACGAGCAGTACTTC. Translated: CASSEVAGSYEQYF.

The gene calls are TRBV27 and TRBJ1-5; the D gene is possibly TRBD1 (6 bases). Germline lookup yields CDR1 MNHEY and CDR2 SMNVEV (reference sequence). Trimming took off 6 bases at V and 3 bases at J, with 12 bases between the two ends. CDR3 length: 14 amino acids. The CDR3 loop is CASSLTGTNQPQHF. The CDR3 DNA sequence: TGTGCCAGCAGCCTTACAGGGACCAATCAGCCCCAGCATTTT.

The CDR3 here is CASSRNRDNAEAFF. CDR3 in DNA: TGTGCCAGTAGTCGGAACAGGGATAACGCTGAAGCTTTCTTT. J is TRBJ1-1 and V is TRBV19; D may be TRBD1 (6 bases). Germline CDR1 reads LNHDA; CDR2 reads SQIVND (reference sequence). The V end was cut by 5 bases, the J end by 6 bases, with 16 bases between. The CDR3 runs 14 residues.

The genes are TRBV5-6 and TRBJ2-2; D gene uncertain. V shed 4 bases and J shed 8 bases, with 12 bases lying between them. The germline CDR1 and CDR2 sequences are SGHDT and YYEEEE. The CDR3 consists of 13 residues. The CDR3 DNA follows: TGTGCCAGCAGCCCCCTATCTGTTGGGGAGCTGTTTTTT. Translating it yields CASSPLSVGELFF.

The chain links TRBV5-4 to TRBJ2-7, with a weak D call TRBD1 (6 bases). Germline V CDR1 and CDR2: SGHNT, YYREEE (reference sequence). CDR3 length: 12 residues. The V gene lost 3 bases and the J gene lost 7 bases, with 11 bases spanning the gap. CDR3 protein: CASSSTGREQYF. For the CDR3, the DNA is TGTGCCAGCAGCTCCACAGGGCGGGAGCAGTACTTC.

The V gene is TRBV28, the J gene TRBJ1-5; D may be TRBD1 (6 bases). The CDR3 has 16 amino acids. V lost 4 bases and J lost 6, with 19 bases in between. CDR1 and CDR2 (germline): MDHEN, SYDVKM. This chain's CDR3 is CASSSSPLRGGQPQHF. Here the CDR3 DNA reads TGTGCCAGCAGTTCGAGCCCTCTTAGGGGGGGTCAGCCCCAGCATTTT.

This chain joins TRBV6-1 and TRBJ1-3, with D perhaps TRBD1 (5 bases). The CDR3 spans 16 residues. The germline V gene has CDR1 MNHNS and CDR2 SASEGT. V was clipped by 1 base and J by 0 bases, with 10 bases between them. CDR3 DNA sequence: TGTGCCAGCAGTGAAGAGACAGAAAGCTCTGGAAACACCATATATTTT. Translated, it gives CASSEETESSGNTIYF.

The chain recombines TRBV5-4 with TRBJ2-1; 7 nucleotides match TRBD1. CDR1 and CDR2 (germline): SGHNT, YYREEE (reference sequence). The J segment lost 15 bases and the V segment lost 0 bases, leaving 15 bases of the junction unmatched. CDR3 size: 15 residues. The CDR3 DNA follows: TGTGCCAGCAGCTTGGCCAGGGACAGCGCTCATATTTGGTTCTTC. Amino acid sequence: CASSLARDSAHIWFF.

The chain has TRBV30 and TRBJ1-1, with a tentative D call TRBD1 (5 bases). CDR3 length: 13 residues. V was trimmed by 2 bases and J by 4 bases, leaving 11 bases between them. CDR1 is GTSNPN and CDR2 is SVGIG in the germline V gene (reference sequence). The CDR3 is CAWSRGLGTEAFF. As DNA, the CDR3 is TGTGCCTGGAGTAGGGGTTTGGGCACTGAAGCTTTCTTT.

CDR3: CASSFEPGGTGELFF. The CDR3 nucleotides read TGTGCCAGCAGCTTTGAACCAGGGGGCACCGGGGAGCTGTTTTTT. The chain combines TRBV5-5 with TRBJ2-2, with TRBD1 matching 7 bases. Trimming removed 2 bases from V and 4 bases from J; junction bases left unmatched: 5. From germline, CDR1 is SGHKS and CDR2 YYEKEE (reference sequence). This CDR3 spans 15 amino acids.

The chain is built from TRBV18 and TRBJ2-2; 9 bases map to TRBD1. Trimming removed 3 bases from V and 7 bases from J; junction bases left unmatched: 6. Looked up from germline, CDR1 is KGHSH and CDR2 is LQKENI. The CDR3 extends over 15 amino acids. The CDR3 loop is CASSPRQGVIGELFF. Written as DNA, the CDR3 is TGTGCCAGCTCACCCCGACAGGGGGTGATCGGGGAGCTGTTTTTT.

The rearrangement uses TRBV7-6 and TRBJ2-7, with 12 bases that match TRBD1. The CDR3 extends over 16 amino acids. V trimming: 5 bases; J trimming: 5 bases; junction bases outside the gene matches: 10. Per the germline V gene, CDR1 is SGHVS and CDR2 is FNYEAQ. The CDR3 here is CASSPWGQGASDEQYF. The CDR3 DNA is TGTGCCAGCAGCCCCTGGGGACAGGGGGCAAGTGACGAGCAGTACTTC.

This clone occurred once. The V gene is TRBV5-4, the J gene TRBJ2-7, with 10 bases matching TRBD1. The germline V gene encodes CDR1 SGHNT and CDR2 YYREEE (reference sequence). V shed 1 base and J 6 bases; nucleotides not matched to a gene: 10. The CDR3 covers 16 residues. The CDR3 nucleotides read TGTGCCAGCAGCTTGAAGGCCGGGACAGGGGCCTCCGAGCAGTACTTC. Its translation is CASSLKAGTGASEQYF.

The V and J genes are TRBV5-4 and TRBJ2-5, with TRBD1 identical over 8 bases. This CDR3 is built from 16 residues. With V trimmed by 0 bases and J by 1 base, 5 bases remained unmatched. Germline V CDR1 and CDR2: SGHNT, YYREEE (reference sequence). CDR3 nucleotides: TGTGCCAGCAGCTTGGGATCGACAGGGGTCCAAGAGACCCAGTACTTC. It specifies CASSLGSTGVQETQYF.

The chain has TRBV27 and TRBJ1-4; 7 bases are shared with TRBD1. Germline loops: CDR1 MNHEY, CDR2 SMNVEV (reference sequence). The J segment lost 7 bases and the V segment lost 8 bases, leaving 10 bases of the junction unmatched. The CDR3 extends over 14 amino acids. The CDR3 loop reads CASSLDRAREKLFF. As DNA, the CDR3 is TGTGCCAGCTCATTAGACAGGGCTCGTGAAAAACTGTTTTTT.

This clone was observed a single time. The chain combines TRBV11-3 with TRBJ2-3, with no clear D. V was trimmed by 3 bases and J by 1 base, leaving 5 bases between them. There are 13 residues in the CDR3. Looked up from germline, CDR1 is SGHNT and CDR2 is YENEEA. CDR3 DNA: TGTGCCAGCAGCTTTCGGGGCACAGATACGCAGTATTTT. Amino acids: CASSFRGTDTQYF.